The 8 T cell receptor beta chains below were found in one sample sequenced in a study of T-cell reconstitution after alpha-beta-depleted transplantation in children. This sample's TCRbeta library carried unique molecular identifier barcodes. TCRdb fed the PCR reads into MiXCR, producing one record per CDR3 protein. The sample includes just over 950,000 distinct CDR3 sequences, roughly 29% of them seen just once. Material: PBMCs, mostly from graft donor cells, obtained 360 days after TCRalphabeta/CD19-depleted stem cell transplant. These receptors all stem from a boy under two years old who had a stem cell transplant for SCID, so the T cells may come from the graft donor.

The chain couples TRBV5-1 to TRBJ1-1; D gene ambiguous. Trimming shortened V by 5 bases and J by 1 base, and 12 bases separated the two germline ends. Germline CDR1 is SGHRS and CDR2 is YFSETQ. CDR3 length equals 14 residues. DNA for the CDR3: TGCGCCAGCAGTTCCCTGCCTGGGAACACTGAAGCTTTCTTT. Protein sequence: CASSSLPGNTEAFF.

The rearrangement joins TRBV5-1 to TRBJ1-1; no reliable D call. Deletions cut 5 bases from V and 4 bases from J, with 15 bases between. CDR1 and CDR2 from the germline V gene are SGHRS and YFSETQ. This CDR3 comprises 14 residues. DNA of the CDR3: TGCGCCAGCAGGTTTGGTTTGGGGTTCACTGAAGCTTTCTTT. This codes for CASRFGLGFTEAFF. Supplemented by reference TRBV5-1 and TRBJ1-1, the full variable domain reads KAGVTQTPRYLIKTRGQQVTLSCSPISGHRSVSWYQQTPGQGLQFLFEYFSETQRNKGNFPGRFSGRQFSNSRSEMNVSTLELGDSALYLCASRFGLGFTEAFFGQGTRLTVV.

The rearrangement uses TRBV9 and TRBJ2-2; 11 bases are a match to TRBD2. The CDR3 sequence is 17 residues long. Germline CDR1 and CDR2: SGDLS and YYNGEE. V shed 4 bases, J shed 5 bases, and the junction held 10 bases outside the gene matches. In nucleotides, the CDR3 is TGTGCCAGCAGCCTTACCCTTAGCGGGGGGGCTACCGGGGAGCTGTTTTTT. Translated, it gives CASSLTLSGGATGELFF.

This clonotype was detected only a few times. The chain links TRBV6-5 to TRBJ1-1, with 9 positions matching TRBD1. The CDR3 runs to 15 residues. Unmatched junction bases numbered 7, after V lost 3 bases and J lost 5 bases. Looked up from germline, CDR1 is MNHEY and CDR2 is SVGAGI. This CDR3 is CASSYLGQGRTEAFF. For the CDR3, the DNA is TGTGCCAGCAGTTATCTAGGACAGGGGAGGACTGAAGCTTTCTTT.

This clonotype has at least ten counts. V and J are TRBV10-3 and TRBJ2-3, with 8 bases lining up with TRBD2. Germline CDR1 is ENHRY and CDR2 is SYGVKD. CDR3 length equals 17 residues. Germline trimming cut 5 bases from V and 4 bases from J; bases unmatched to any gene: 14. As DNA, the CDR3 is TGTGCCATCAGTAAAAAAAAACTAGCGGTTGTGGCAGATACGCAGTATTTT. It codes for CAISKKKLAVVADTQYF.

This clonotype has a handful of counts. In DNA, the CDR3 is TGTGCCACCAGCAGTCACGGACAGCCGCAAGAGACCCAGTACTTC. Translated: CATSSHGQPQETQYF. The V call is TRBV15, the J call TRBJ2-5, with D possibly TRBD1 on 6 matching bases. Per the germline V gene, CDR1 is LNHNV and CDR2 is YYDKDF (reference sequence). V lost 3 bases and J lost 2, with 13 bases in between. This CDR3 contains 15 residues. Based on the CDR3 plus reference TRBV15 and TRBJ2-5, the full variable domain is DAMVIQNPRYQVTQFGKPVTLSCSQTLNHNVMYWYQQKSSQAPKLLFHYYDKDFNNEADTPDNFQSRRPNTSFCFLDIRSPGLGDTAMYLCATSSHGQPQETQYFGPGTRLLVL.

The V and J genes are TRBV12-3 or TRBV12-4 and TRBJ2-1, with D possibly TRBD1 on 6 matching bases. This CDR3 has 14 amino acids. V lost 5 bases to trimming and J lost 4 bases, with 12 bases between them. The DNA of the CDR3 is TGTGCCAGCAGTGAAAGGACAGTTTACAATGAGCAGTTCTTC. Its translation: CASSERTVYNEQFF.

This CDR3 is CASSLAGSALNSPLHF. CDR3 sequence (DNA): TGTGCCAGCAGCTTAGCAGGCAGCGCTCTTAATTCACCCCTCCACTTT. The V gene is TRBV7-2, the J gene TRBJ1-6; no firm D call. The CDR3 totals 16 residues. Germline-derived CDR1 and CDR2 are SGHTA and FQGNSA. Trimming removed 0 bases from V and 6 bases from J, with 12 bases in between.